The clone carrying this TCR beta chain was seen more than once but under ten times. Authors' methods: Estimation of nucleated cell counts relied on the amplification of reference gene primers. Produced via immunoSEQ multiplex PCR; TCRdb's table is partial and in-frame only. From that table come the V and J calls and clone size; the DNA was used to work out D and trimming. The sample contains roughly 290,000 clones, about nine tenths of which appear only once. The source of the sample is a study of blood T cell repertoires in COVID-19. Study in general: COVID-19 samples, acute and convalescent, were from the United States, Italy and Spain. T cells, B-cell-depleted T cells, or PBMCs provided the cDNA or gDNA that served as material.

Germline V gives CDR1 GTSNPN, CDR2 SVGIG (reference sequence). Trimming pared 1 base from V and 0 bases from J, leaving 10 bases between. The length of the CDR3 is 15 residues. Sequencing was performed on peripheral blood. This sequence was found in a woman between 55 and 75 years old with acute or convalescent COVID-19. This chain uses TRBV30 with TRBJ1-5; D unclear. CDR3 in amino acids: CAWSESSYSNQPQHF. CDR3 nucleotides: TGTGCCTGGAGTGAGTCTTCCTATAGCAATCAGCCCCAGCATTTT.